This T cell receptor (beta chain) was recorded in a study of T cells in Graves' hyperthyroidism and ophthalmopathy. Study-level background: The authors collected peripheral blood at initial diagnosis, before any treatment.

CDR3 size: 12 residues. The germline V gene has CDR1 SNHLY and CDR2 FYNNEI. V lost 8 bases, J lost 10 bases, and 12 bases lay in between. This clonotype has ten or more counts. Amplification targeted TCR beta CDR3 regions from RNA transcripts. First-round RT-PCR targeting the TCR CDR3 was performed with the HTBI primer set. A single record per CDR3 protein comes from TCRdb applying MiXCR to the multiplex PCR reads. There are 550,000 to 650,000 distinct CDR3 sequences in the sample; 12% to 15% occur only once, and about 15% lies in the top ten. The source material was blood. The clonotype comes from a woman aged 40 to 49 with Graves' hyperthyroidism. V is TRBV2 and J is TRBJ1-6; D ambiguous. DNA of the CDR3: TGTGCCAGCGAAGGCGGGATCTCACCCCTCCACTTT. Its translation: CASEGGISPLHF.